The present T cell receptor (beta chain) was sequenced within a study of T-cell reconstitution after alpha-beta-depleted transplantation in children. This clonotype was recorded at least ten times. The antigen is not known. The CDR3 contains 18 residues. CDR1 and CDR2 from the germline V gene are DFQATT and SNEGSKA (reference sequence). V lost 2 bases, J lost 9 bases, and 14 bases stayed unmatched. Unique molecular identifiers were incorporated during preparation of the TCRbeta library. TCRdb re-called the PCR reads with MiXCR, one entry per CDR3 protein. The sample shows 55,000 to 70,000 distinct CDR3 sequences, approximately 10% of them seen only once. Findings of the study overall: Several hundred expanded graft clones reportedly supplied alpha-beta T cells about two months after transplant. T-cell numbers and diversity one year post-transplant derived largely from freshly generated T cells.

The clonotype comes from a boy aged 5-17 years with acute myeloid leukemia, due to receive a stem cell transplant. The source was PBMCs, collected before TCRalphabeta/CD19-depleted stem cell transplant. The chain carries TRBV20-1 and TRBJ2-2; the match to TRBD2 covers 14 bases. The CDR3 coding sequence is TGCAGTGCTAGAAAACCGGGACTAGCGGGGGCGGGGGGCCGGGAGCTGTTTTTT. Translating it yields CSARKPGLAGAGGRELFF.